This TCR beta chain originates from a study of T-cell memory formation after mild COVID-19. Study-level information: Largely, the TCR clusters proved donor specific.

TCRdb independently ran MiXCR on the 5' RACE reads; one entry per CDR3 protein. The repertoire holds a few hundred thousand distinct CDR3 sequences, with about 20% as singletons. Germline values: CDR1 MDHEN, CDR2 SYDVKM. After removal of 3 bases from V and 2 bases from J, the junction contained 3 bases not matched to a gene. CDR3 length equals 14 residues. The genes are TRBV28 and TRBJ2-7, with 8 positions matching TRBD1. Material for sequencing was PBMCs or a T cell subset sorted from them (not recorded which). This TCR came from a man aged 18 to 30 who had mild COVID-19 (a few samples of this study predate the infection). Cell type and time point are not known. Here the CDR3 DNA reads TGTGCCAGCAGTTTCACGGACAGGGCCTACGAGCAGTACTTC. It yields the protein CASSFTDRAYEQYF.